The 6 T cell receptor beta chains reported below all come from one sample, sequenced in a study of cytomegalovirus exposure and HLA in healthy donors. PCR used 60 Vbeta primers and 13 Jbeta primers. Sequenced by immunoSEQ multiplex PCR; TCRdb stores in-frame clones only, minus some. The table has 200,000 to 250,000 clones, around 76% seen once; the top ten hold 5% to 6%. The sequencing input was PBMCs. These receptors came from a woman in her thirties or forties in good health and CMV-seropositive.

This clone has only one observation. This chain connects TRBV4-1 to TRBJ2-7; 12 bases map to TRBD2. This CDR3 has 19 residues. After removal of 4 bases from V and 1 base from J, the junction contained 14 bases not matched to a gene. In germline, CDR1 is MGHRA, CDR2 YSYEKL. The DNA for the CDR3 is TGCGCCAGCAGCCCTCAACCGGGACTAGCGGGCTTGGGTTCCTACGAGCAGTACTTC. Protein sequence: CASSPQPGLAGLGSYEQYF.

The gene calls are TRBV15 and TRBJ1-2; D is perhaps TRBD1 (6 bases). Deletions cut 0 bases from V and 5 bases from J, with 10 bases between. CDR1 and CDR2 from the germline V gene are LNHNV and YYDKDF (reference sequence). The CDR3 sequence is 14 residues long. CDR3 residues: CATSRELGQYGYTF. In DNA, the CDR3 is TGTGCCACCAGCAGAGAGCTTGGACAGTATGGCTACACCTTC.

This chain connects TRBV9 to TRBJ1-5; D is perhaps TRBD1 (6 bases). Germline assignment: CDR1 SGDLS and CDR2 YYNGEE. V dropped 2 bases and J dropped 4 bases, with 13 bases sitting between them. The CDR3 sequence is 15 residues long. The CDR3 is CASSVEDSKNQPQHF. As DNA, the CDR3 is TGTGCCAGCAGCGTTGAGGACAGCAAAAATCAGCCCCAGCATTTT. Complete variable domain (other parts from reference TRBV9 and TRBJ1-5): DSGVTQTPKHLITATGQRVTLRCSPRSGDLSVYWYQQSLDQGLQFLIQYYNGEERAKGNILERFSAQQFPDLHSELNLSSLELGDSALYFCASSVEDSKNQPQHFGDGTRLSIL.

J is TRBJ2-1 and V is TRBV7-3; 7 bases agree with TRBD1. The V gene's germline CDR1 is SGHTA and CDR2 FQGTGA. Losses at the gene ends were 4 bases for V and 2 bases for J; bases not matched to a gene: 5. This CDR3 has 15 amino acids. CDR3 region: CASSSNRGTYNEQFF. The CDR3, as DNA: TGTGCCAGCAGCTCAAACAGGGGCACCTACAATGAGCAGTTCTTC.

V usage is TRBV4-1 and J usage is TRBJ1-2; TRBD1 matches at 10 bases. Losses at the gene ends were 4 bases for V and 6 bases for J; bases not matched to a gene: 5. Germline CDR1 MGHRA, CDR2 YSYEKL. The CDR3 has 14 residues. The CDR3 protein is CASSPIGQGDGYTF. The CDR3 DNA follows: TGCGCCAGCAGCCCAATAGGACAGGGGGATGGCTACACCTTC.

In this sample, this clone turned up a few times. The chain combines TRBV7-2 with TRBJ2-7, with TRBD2 matching over 7 bases. This CDR3 has 15 residues. In germline, CDR1 is SGHTA, CDR2 FQGNSA. Losses at the gene ends were 2 bases for V and 3 bases for J; bases not matched to a gene: 7. The CDR3 loop reads CASSLSGNGGYEQYF. The CDR3 region has the DNA TGTGCCAGCAGCTTAAGCGGGAATGGGGGCTACGAGCAGTACTTC. Supplemented by reference TRBV7-2 and TRBJ2-7, the full variable domain reads GAGVSQSPSNKVTEKGKDVELRCDPISGHTALYWYRQSLGQGLEFLIYFQGNSAPDKSGLPSDRFSAERTGGSVSTLTIQRTQQEDSAVYLCASSLSGNGGYEQYFGPGTRLTVT.